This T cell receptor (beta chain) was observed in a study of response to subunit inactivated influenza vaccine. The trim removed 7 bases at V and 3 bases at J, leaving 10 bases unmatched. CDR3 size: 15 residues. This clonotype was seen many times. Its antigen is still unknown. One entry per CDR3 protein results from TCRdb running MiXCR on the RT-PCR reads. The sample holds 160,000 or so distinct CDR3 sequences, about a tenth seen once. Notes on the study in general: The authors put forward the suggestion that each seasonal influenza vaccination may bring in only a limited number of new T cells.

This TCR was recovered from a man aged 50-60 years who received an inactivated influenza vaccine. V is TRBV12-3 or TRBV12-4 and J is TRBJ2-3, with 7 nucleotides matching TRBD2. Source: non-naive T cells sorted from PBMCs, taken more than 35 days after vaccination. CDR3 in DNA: TGTGCCAGCACTGGGGCGGGGGAGAATACAGATACGCAGTATTTT. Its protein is CASTGAGENTDTQYF.